This entry concerns a single T cell receptor beta chain. Its antigen is unidentified. Germline V gene sequence: CDR1 GTSNPN, CDR2 SVGIG (reference sequence). Deletions cut 5 bases from V and 6 bases from J, with 20 bases between. This CDR3 has 15 amino acids. Described time point: roughly 9-day in vitro stimulation with candidate neoantigen peptide 5. The TCR-sequenced patients were a few responders to pembrolizumab. Each of over 5 ELISpot-reactive candidate peptides was used for roughly 10-day stimulation. Data came from immunoSEQ multiplex PCR; TCRdb stores just in-frame clones and leaves some out. The repertoire holds approximately 15,000 clones, approximately 80% seen once, with roughly 9.7% in the top ten. This entry is derived from a study of PD-1 blockade in mismatch repair-deficient tumors. Study-level information: Patients had around 12 mismatch repair-deficient cancer types, all previously treated and progressing. The study's findings and limits: After pembrolizumab, tumor-resident clones rose rapidly, then generally contracted before radiologic responses.

The sample in question was cells cultured in vitro, obtained from a patient treated with pembrolizumab. This receptor was obtained from an adult with mismatch repair-deficient cancer. The chain is built from TRBV30 and TRBJ1-5; tentative D call: TRBD1 (5 bases). The CDR3 nucleotides read TGTGCCTGGGGGAGAGGGGAGGGTCTCGGTCAGCCCCAGCATTTT. It codes for CAWGRGEGLGQPQHF.